These T cell receptor beta chains were read from a single sample in a study of blood T cell repertoires in COVID-19. Here immunoSEQ multiplex PCR was the method, and the copy in TCRdb shows in-frame clones only, minus some. The repertoire holds roughly 290,000 clones, with around four fifths as singletons. Material for sequencing was peripheral blood. Receptors were obtained from a woman in her fifties or sixties with active or convalescent COVID-19. The conserved cysteine and the conserved F or W are not part of the CDR3 here.

>TRBJ2-5|TRBV29-1
SVPTETIQETQY
>TRBJ2-2|TRBV2
ASSEITLAGVGTGELF
>TRBJ1-1|TRBV3-1/TRBV3-2
ASSTLGGGGQAF
>TRBJ1-5|TRBV7-8
ASSLGRATGWPQH
>TRBJ1-1|TRBV7-9
ASSTQQGNTEAF
>TRBJ2-7|TRBV19
ASSRAGGVYEQY
>TRBJ2-5|TRBV15
ATSELTGPPKWAQY
>TRBJ1-5|TRBV19
ASTDGDQPQH
>TRBJ1-5|TRBV7-8
ASSLGEVSNQPQH
>TRBJ1-1|TRBV19
ASSSKRGTEAF
>TRBJ1-3|TRBV28
ASSLYRAGNTIY
>TRBJ1-1|TRBV4-1
ASSQGPLLTGRTTEAF
>TRBJ2-1|TRBV27
ASNHRGQGEQF
>TRBJ2-3|TRBV5-4
ASSTRTSGRAGDTQY
>TRBJ2-2|TRBV23-1
ASSQSPQKTRKTTGELF
>TRBJ1-4|TRBV28
ASRAGYEKLF
>TRBJ2-1|TRBV6-5
ASSSRTSGSRYEQF